Below are 25 T cell receptor beta chains sequenced from a single sample in a study of T cells in Graves' hyperthyroidism and ophthalmopathy. TCR beta CDR3 regions were amplified from RNA. HTBI primers were the set used in a first-round RT-PCR of the TCR CDR3. TCRdb used MiXCR to reprocess the multiplex PCR reads, holding one entry per CDR3 protein. Seen here are 450,000 to 700,000 distinct CDR3 sequences, 46% observed once, and the top ten hold 15% to 20%. Sample: peripheral blood or thyroid tissue (not recorded which). Every receptor here comes from an adult woman with Graves' disease, either hyperthyroidism or ophthalmopathy (not recorded which).

The chain carries TRBV24-1 and TRBJ2-5, with TRBD1 identical over 7 bases. CDR1 is KGHDR, CDR2 SFDVKD, per germline. With 9 bases clipped from V and 5 bases from J, the junction kept 11 bases outside the gene matches. The length of the CDR3 is 14 residues. CDR3 DNA sequence: TGTGCCACCCGTGCGGTCGAGGGGGCGGAGACCCAGTACTTC. Its translation is CATRAVEGAETQYF.

The chain employs TRBV2 and TRBJ2-6; the D is unclear. Germline V gives CDR1 SNHLY, CDR2 FYNNEI. The ends were cut back, 11 bases at V and 2 bases at J, with 22 bases in the middle. The CDR3 extends over 17 amino acids. The DNA for the CDR3 is TGTGCCTACATTCGACCCGGATTGAACACTGGGGCCAACGTCCTGACTTTC. Its translation is CAYIRPGLNTGANVLTF.

This clonotype was picked up a small number of times. The chain employs TRBV7-2 and TRBJ1-1; possibly TRBD1 for D (5 bases). The germline CDR1 and CDR2 sequences are SGHTA and FQGNSA. V was pared by 1 base and J by 1 base, with 19 bases between. CDR3 size: 18 residues. In nucleotides, the CDR3 is TGTGCCAGCAGCTTAGAAGTGTCGTGGGGGTATGGGAACACTGAAGCTTTCTTT. The encoded protein is CASSLEVSWGYGNTEAFF.

This clonotype showed up many times. The V gene is TRBV5-1, the J gene TRBJ2-7, with D maybe TRBD2 (6 bases). CDR3 size: 14 residues. Trimming cost V 4 bases and J 0 bases, with 11 bases left between them. Germline V CDR1 and CDR2: SGHRS, YFSETQ. The CDR3 sequence is CASSNLAPSYEQYF. The DNA of the CDR3 is TGCGCCAGCAGCAATCTAGCGCCCTCCTACGAGCAGTACTTC.

This clonotype occurred many times. This chain joins TRBV10-3 and TRBJ2-2, with TRBD2 matching 8 bases. This CDR3 is 16 amino acids long. J was trimmed by 0 bases and V by 6 bases; bases with no gene match: 6. Per the germline V gene, CDR1 is ENHRY and CDR2 is SYGVKD. The CDR3 bases are TGTGCCATCAGAATAGCGGGATCACCGAACACCGGGGAGCTGTTTTTT. Protein sequence: CAIRIAGSPNTGELFF.

This clonotype was counted between two and nine times. CDR3 DNA: TGTGCCATCAGTGAGTCGCGGAGGGTGGCTGAAGCTTTCTTT. Translation: CAISESRRVAEAFF. This chain uses TRBV10-3 with TRBJ1-1, with D unclear. CDR3 length equals 14 residues. V dropped 0 bases and J dropped 6 bases, with 11 bases sitting between them. The V gene's germline CDR1 is ENHRY and CDR2 SYGVKD.

The chain uses TRBV28 and TRBJ1-3; unclear D gene. CDR1 and CDR2 (germline): MDHEN, SYDVKM. Trimming stripped 10 bases from V and 0 bases from J, with 10 bases between. The CDR3 loop spans 13 amino acids. CDR3 in DNA: TGTGCCACCACTCTTTTCTCTGGAAACACCATATATTTT. It is translated as CATTLFSGNTIYF.

The table lists this clonotype with many counts. The chain joins TRBV7-8 to TRBJ1-5; no clear D gene. V was shortened by 1 base and J by 7 bases, with 11 bases between the two germline ends. Per germline, CDR1 SGHVS and CDR2 FQNEAQ. The CDR3 extends over 14 amino acids. CDR3 nucleotide sequence: TGTGCCAGCAGCTTAGTAGGTGTGAAGCAGCCCCAGCATTTT. It is translated as CASSLVGVKQPQHF.

The table lists this clonotype with many counts. V gene TRBV2 combines with J gene TRBJ2-7; 7 nucleotides line up with TRBD2. After removal of 4 bases from V and 2 bases from J, the junction contained 5 bases not matched to a gene. The germline CDR1 and CDR2 sequences are SNHLY and FYNNEI. The CDR3 has 14 residues. CDR3 loop: CASSAQLAAYEQYF. The CDR3 coding sequence is TGTGCCAGCAGTGCCCAGCTAGCGGCCTACGAGCAGTACTTC.

This clonotype was detected ten times or more. This sequence joins TRBV6-1 and TRBJ1-4; tentatively, D is TRBD1 (5 bases). This CDR3 comprises 14 residues. The V end lost 8 bases, the J end lost 8 bases, and 18 bases lay between the germline ends. The germline CDR1 and CDR2 sequences are MNHNS and SASEGT. The CDR3: CASLPDSLTEKLFF. CDR3 nucleotides: TGTGCCAGCCTGCCCGACAGTCTTACCGAAAAACTGTTTTTT.

This clonotype occurred a few times. The chain links TRBV15 to TRBJ1-2; 11 bases align to TRBD1. The V gene end was trimmed by 8 bases and the J gene end by 2 bases; junction bases not matched to a gene: 4. CDR3 length: 14 residues. Per germline, CDR1 LNHNV and CDR2 YYDKDF (reference sequence). DNA for the CDR3: TGTGCCACCGGACAGGGGGCAGAGAACTATGGCTACACCTTC. Translated: CATGQGAENYGYTF. The variable domain in full, with the rest retrieved from reference TRBV15 and TRBJ1-2, is DAMVIQNPRYQVTQFGKPVTLSCSQTLNHNVMYWYQQKSSQAPKLLFHYYDKDFNNEADTPDNFQSRRPNTSFCFLDIRSPGLGDTAMYLCATGQGAENYGYTFGSGTRLTVV.

The CDR3 DNA reads as TGTGCCAGCGGCCGAACCCCCTTACCACAAGAGACCCAGTACTTC. This sequence encodes CASGRTPLPQETQYF. This chain joins TRBV7-8 and TRBJ2-5; D gene ambiguous. Trimming pared 8 bases from V and 2 bases from J, leaving 18 bases between. Germline CDR1 reads SGHVS; CDR2 reads FQNEAQ. This CDR3 has 15 residues.

This clonotype has only a few counts. Written as DNA, the CDR3 is TGTGCCAGCAGCTTGGGCCGACAAATGAACACTGAAGCTTTCTTT. Its protein product is CASSLGRQMNTEAFF. The rearrangement uses TRBV5-4 and TRBJ1-1; D remains ambiguous. This CDR3 has 15 amino acids. Germline loops: CDR1 SGHNT, CDR2 YYREEE (reference sequence). Trimming removed 0 bases at V and 0 bases at J, with 9 bases between.

This clonotype was observed a handful of times. The chain joins TRBV7-9 to TRBJ2-3, with D perhaps matching TRBD1 (5 bases). This CDR3 contains 16 residues. The germline V and J ends were trimmed by 2 bases and 3 bases, with 15 bases remaining between them. The germline CDR1 and CDR2 sequences are SEHNR and FQNEAQ (reference sequence). The CDR3 DNA reads as TGTGCCAGCAGCTTAAGGTGGGGCAGTGGGACAGATACGCAGTATTTT. Protein sequence: CASSLRWGSGTDTQYF.

The rearrangement uses TRBV7-9 and TRBJ1-2; D unresolved. CDR3 length: 15 residues. V was cut by 1 base and J by 2 bases, with 11 bases left in between. Germline V gene data show CDR1 as SEHNR and CDR2 as FQNEAQ (reference sequence). DNA for the CDR3: TGTGCCAGCAGCTTAGTACCACGGCAAAACTATGGCTACACCTTC. Translating gives CASSLVPRQNYGYTF.

V is TRBV10-3 and J is TRBJ2-1; 7 bases are shared with TRBD1. The germline gives CDR1 ENHRY, CDR2 SYGVKD. The CDR3 length is 12 residues. V lost 6 bases to trimming and J lost 5 bases; unmatched junction nucleotides: 1. The CDR3 here is CAIRGTDNEQFF. DNA of the CDR3: TGTGCCATCAGAGGGACAGACAATGAGCAGTTCTTC.

This chain uses TRBV27 with TRBJ2-7; 7 bases align to TRBD1. CDR1 MNHEY and CDR2 SMNVEV come from the germline V gene (reference sequence). This CDR3 comprises 13 residues. The ends lost 10 bases at V and 0 bases at J; junction bases unmatched: 6. The CDR3 is CAIPGQSSYEQYF. The DNA for the CDR3 is TGTGCCATCCCGGGACAGAGCTCCTACGAGCAGTACTTC.

This clonotype was recorded at least ten times. The genes are TRBV6-5 and TRBJ2-7, with D perhaps assigned TRBD1 or TRBD2 (5 bases each). The CDR3 is 13 amino acids. Germline values: CDR1 MNHEY, CDR2 SVGAGI. The V end was cut by 7 bases, the J end by 6 bases, with 16 bases between. The CDR3 bases are TGTGCCAGCACCCCGCAGGGAGTAGGCGAGCAGTACTTC. This translates into CASTPQGVGEQYF.

This clonotype was seen a few times. V usage is TRBV28 and J usage is TRBJ2-7, with D possibly matching TRBD1 (5 bases). There are 15 residues in the CDR3. The germline CDR1 and CDR2 sequences are MDHEN and SYDVKM. V was shortened by 5 bases and J by 3 bases, with 17 bases between the two germline ends. The CDR3: CASSPIGQGDYEQYF. The CDR3, as DNA: TGTGCCAGCAGTCCGATTGGGCAGGGCGACTACGAGCAGTACTTC.

The DNA for the CDR3 is TGCAGTGCTAGAGACAGGTTCCAAGAGACCCAGTACTTC. Its translation: CSARDRFQETQYF. The chain is built from TRBV20-1 and TRBJ2-5, with no clear D. CDR3 length: 13 amino acids. Trimming removed 0 bases at V and 1 base at J, with 6 bases between. In germline, CDR1 is DFQATT, CDR2 SNEGSKA (reference sequence).

The V call is TRBV7-7, the J call TRBJ2-5, with 10 bases matching TRBD1. The V gene end was trimmed by 5 bases and the J gene end by 5 bases; junction bases not matched to a gene: 8. This CDR3 comprises 15 residues. Germline CDR1 and CDR2: SSHAT and FNYEAQ (reference sequence). DNA for the CDR3: TGTGCCAGCAGCCGACAGGGGGCTTTAGGGGAGACCCAGTACTTC. Encoded protein: CASSRQGALGETQYF.

Ten or more counts support this clonotype. The CDR3 DNA is TGCGCCAGCAGCTTGTTCCAGGGCCTGAACACTGAAGCTTTCTTT. Translating gives CASSLFQGLNTEAFF. The chain links TRBV5-1 to TRBJ1-1, with D possibly being TRBD1 (5 bases). Between the trimmed V and J ends, which lost 1 base and 0 bases, there was a span of 10 bases. The CDR3 covers 15 residues. Germline V lookup: CDR1 SGHRS, CDR2 YFSETQ.

This clonotype was picked up many times. CDR3 loop: CASSPGTVYYEQYF. For the CDR3, the DNA is TGCGCCAGCAGCCCTGGGACAGTCTACTACGAGCAGTACTTC. The chain is built from TRBV5-1 and TRBJ2-7, with 7 bases identical to TRBD1. V was pared by 4 bases and J by 3 bases, with 7 bases of the junction left unmatched. The CDR3 is made up of 14 amino acids. Germline V CDR1 and CDR2: SGHRS, YFSETQ.

To note about this clonotype: This likely comes from a read error, as the CDR3 has no conserved phenylalanine or tryptophan at its end. The limits of the CDR3 on the DNA are not certain, so only TCRdb's listed CDR3 is given. The rearrangement links TRBV10-3 to TRBJ2-5; TRBD2, as called in the table, went unchecked against the DNA. The CDR3 is 9 residues long, counting both termini. Per germline, CDR1 ENHRY and CDR2 SYGVKD. The CDR3 reads CAISPGLTS.

As concerns this clonotype: Just one base apart from a much larger clone, this may be a read error. CDR3 sequence reads: CASSQGRGRTYEQYF. As DNA, the CDR3 is TGCGCCAGCAGTCAGGGACGGGGTCGTACCTACGAGCAGTACTTC. This chain uses TRBV4-1 with TRBJ2-7, with D perhaps given as TRBD1 or TRBD2 (5 bases each). Looked up from germline, CDR1 is MGHRA and CDR2 is YSYEKL. V was cut by 6 bases and J by 2 bases, with 17 bases left in between. The CDR3 length is 15 residues.